The 12 T cell receptor beta chains presented below share a single source sample, sequenced in a study of spatial heterogeneity in lung cancer. Time point described: sample taken at primary tumor resection. TCRdb fed the 5' RACE reads into MiXCR, producing one record per CDR3 protein. This sample carries some 40,000 distinct CDR3 sequences, approximately 3.1% of them seen once, and the ten largest clones take roughly 35%. The input for sequencing was normal lung tissue next to the tumor, taken at surgery. Receptors were obtained from a male donor with early-stage non-small cell lung cancer.

The table lists this clonotype with many counts. The V gene is TRBV5-6, the J gene TRBJ2-7; D possibly corresponds to TRBD2 (5 bases). The CDR3 runs to 13 residues. V lost 0 bases and J lost 7, with 11 bases in between. Germline CDR1 SGHDT, CDR2 YYEEEE. The CDR3 loop is CASSLGQPGEQYF. The DNA for the CDR3 is TGTGCCAGCAGCTTGGGGCAGCCGGGGGAGCAGTACTTC.

Many counts were recorded for this clonotype. The chain links TRBV3-1 to TRBJ1-1; 8 nucleotides match TRBD1. The CDR3 covers 14 residues. Losses at the gene ends were 1 base for V and 5 bases for J; bases not matched to a gene: 3. The germline V gene encodes CDR1 LGHDT and CDR2 YNNKEL (reference sequence). CDR3 residues: CASSQGTGRTEAFF. Written as DNA, the CDR3 is TGTGCCAGCAGCCAAGGGACAGGGAGAACTGAAGCTTTCTTT.

This clonotype was observed at least ten times. The chain carries TRBV25-1 and TRBJ1-1; D uncertain. Germline loops: CDR1 MGHDK, CDR2 SYGVNS. The CDR3 loop spans 14 amino acids. V was clipped by 1 base and J by 1 base, with 7 bases between them. The CDR3, as DNA: TGTGCCAGCAGTGAATCAAACAGGAACACTGAAGCTTTCTTT. This codes for CASSESNRNTEAFF.

This clonotype was found many times. This rearrangement joins TRBV20-1 to TRBJ2-7; weak D call: TRBD1 (6 bases). This CDR3 is 15 amino acids long. Trimming took off 1 base at V and 1 base at J, with 14 bases between the two ends. Germline assignment: CDR1 DFQATT and CDR2 SNEGSKA (reference sequence). The CDR3 here is CSARVANRDSYEQYF. CDR3 DNA: TGCAGTGCTAGAGTGGCCAACAGGGATTCCTACGAGCAGTACTTC.

This clonotype was recorded at least ten times. The V and J genes are TRBV7-2 and TRBJ2-3; D is uncertain. CDR1 is SGHTA and CDR2 is FQGNSA in the germline V gene. The CDR3 runs to 16 residues. The V end lost 5 bases, the J end lost 2 bases, and 17 bases lay between the germline ends. The CDR3 sequence is CASSLLRAAPTDTQYF. DNA for the CDR3: TGTGCCAGCAGCCTACTCCGGGCCGCACCCACAGATACGCAGTATTTT. The full variable domain, rest sourced from reference TRBV7-2 and TRBJ2-3, is GAGVSQSPSNKVTEKGKDVELRCDPISGHTALYWYRQSLGQGLEFLIYFQGNSAPDKSGLPSDRFSAERTGGSVSTLTIQRTQQEDSAVYLCASSLLRAAPTDTQYFGPGTRLTVL.

Many counts were recorded for this clonotype. The chain carries TRBV3-1 and TRBJ2-6; D remains unclear. The CDR3 is 17 amino acids. Trimming left V 4 bases short and J 1 base short, with 14 bases between. Germline CDR1 is LGHDT and CDR2 is YNNKEL (reference sequence). CDR3 sequence: CASSPLAKASGANVLTF. In DNA, the CDR3 is TGTGCCAGCAGCCCATTGGCTAAAGCGTCTGGGGCCAACGTCCTGACTTTC.

This clonotype was recorded many times. The chain carries TRBV5-4 and TRBJ2-5; D tentatively fits TRBD1 or TRBD2 (5 bases each). Germline V gene data show CDR1 as SGHNT and CDR2 as YYREEE (reference sequence). The CDR3 extends over 14 amino acids. Trimming took off 4 bases at V and 4 bases at J, with 14 bases between the two ends. In DNA, the CDR3 is TGTGCCAGCAGCAGCCCAACAGGAGGAGAGACCCAGTACTTC. Its translation is CASSSPTGGETQYF.

In its sample, this clonotype was seen many times. The chain links TRBV5-1 to TRBJ2-3, with D uncertain. V was pared by 1 base and J by 0 bases, with 6 bases between. Germline V gene lookup returns CDR1 SGHRS and CDR2 YFSETQ. The CDR3 extends over 14 amino acids. CDR3 amino acids: CASSLSGSTDTQYF. DNA for the CDR3: TGCGCCAGCAGCTTGTCGGGCAGCACAGATACGCAGTATTTT.

This clonotype was seen repeatedly, ten times or more. V is TRBV18 and J is TRBJ2-1; 7 bases match TRBD2. The V segment lost 6 bases and the J segment 7 bases; nucleotides outside the gene matches: 15. Looked up from germline, CDR1 is KGHSH and CDR2 is LQKENI. This CDR3 spans 16 amino acids. The CDR3 protein is CASSPFGGGKINEQFF. The CDR3 bases are TGTGCCAGCTCTCCGTTCGGGGGAGGGAAGATAAATGAGCAGTTCTTC.

This clonotype was picked up many times. The chain carries TRBV7-8 and TRBJ2-1, with 10 bases aligning to TRBD2. The ends lost 0 bases at V and 8 bases at J; junction bases unmatched: 7. Germline V lookup: CDR1 SGHVS, CDR2 FQNEAQ. The CDR3 is made up of 16 amino acids. The CDR3 nucleotides read TGTGCCAGCAGCTTAGCCAAACTAGCGGGGTCGTATGAGCAGTTCTTC. It specifies CASSLAKLAGSYEQFF.

The table lists this clonotype with many counts. This rearrangement joins TRBV6-1 to TRBJ1-4; D possibly corresponds to TRBD1 (6 bases). The CDR3 is made up of 14 amino acids. The germline CDR1 and CDR2 sequences are MNHNS and SASEGT. Trimming left V 7 bases short and J 8 bases short, with 17 bases between. The CDR3 reads CASTGSGAREKLFF. The CDR3 nucleotides read TGTGCCAGCACAGGATCGGGGGCTCGGGAAAAACTGTTTTTT.

In this sample, this clonotype turned up many times. The chain recombines TRBV12-3 or TRBV12-4 with TRBJ1-3; D is undetermined. V was clipped by 3 bases and J by 8 bases, with 5 bases between them. The CDR3 has 11 amino acids. The CDR3 here is CASSFRYTIYF. The CDR3 coding sequence is TGTGCCAGCAGTTTTAGGTACACCATATATTTT.